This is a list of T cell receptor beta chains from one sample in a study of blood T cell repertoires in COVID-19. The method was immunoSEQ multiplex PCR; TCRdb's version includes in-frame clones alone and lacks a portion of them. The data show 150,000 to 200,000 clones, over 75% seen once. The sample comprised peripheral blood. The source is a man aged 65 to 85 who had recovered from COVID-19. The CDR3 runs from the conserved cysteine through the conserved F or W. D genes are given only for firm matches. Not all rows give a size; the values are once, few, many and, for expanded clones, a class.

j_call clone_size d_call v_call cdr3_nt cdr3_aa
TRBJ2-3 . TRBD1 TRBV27 TGTGCCAGCAGTTCGCTTCACAGGGGGCGGGCAGATACGCAGTATTTT CASSSLHRGRADTQYF
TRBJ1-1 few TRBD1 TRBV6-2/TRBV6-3 TGTGCCAGCAGTGACAGGGGAGGAACTGAAGCTTTCTTT CASSDRGGTEAFF
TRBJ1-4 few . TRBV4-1 TGCGCCAGCAGCCAAACCAGGGGTGAAAAACTGTTTTTT CASSQTRGEKLFF
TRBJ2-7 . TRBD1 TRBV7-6 TGTGCCAGCAGCTGGGGACAGGGGGCATCCGAGCAGTACTTC CASSWGQGASEQYF
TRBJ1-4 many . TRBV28 TGTGCCAGCAGTTCCGAACTAATAGGCGGAAAAGAAAAACTGTTTTTT CASSSELIGGKEKLFF
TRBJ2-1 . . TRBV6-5 TGTGCCAGCAGTTACTCTCCCTCCTCCCATGAGCAGTTCTTC CASSYSPSSHEQFF
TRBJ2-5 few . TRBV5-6 TGTGCCAGCAGCTTGTGGGGGCGGCTCCAAGAGACCCAGTACTTC CASSLWGRLQETQYF
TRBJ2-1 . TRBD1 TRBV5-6 TGTGCCAGCAGCTTGAAGGTGAGGGAGGGACAGGGGGCGGATGAGCAGTTCTTC CASSLKVREGQGADEQFF
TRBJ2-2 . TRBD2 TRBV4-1 TGCGCCAGCAGCCCCGGGACTAGCGGGAGATTGAACACCGGGGAGCTGTTTTTT CASSPGTSGRLNTGELFF
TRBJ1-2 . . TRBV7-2 TGTGCCAGCAGTTTTGACAAGAACTATGGCTACACCTTC CASSFDKNYGYTF
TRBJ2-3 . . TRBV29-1 TGCAGCGTTGATGCCCCCCAGGGAACAGATACGCAGTATTTT CSVDAPQGTDTQYF
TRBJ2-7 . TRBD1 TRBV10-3 TGTGCCTCTACTCTCGGACAGGGGCCAGGGGAGCAGTACTTC CASTLGQGPGEQYF
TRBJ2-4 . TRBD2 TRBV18 TGTGCCAGCTCAGGGACTAGCGGGTCCCTAGCCAAAAACATTCAGTACTTC CASSGTSGSLAKNIQYF
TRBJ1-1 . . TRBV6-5 TGTGCCACTCTCCGGGACACGGCTTTCTTT CATLRDTAFF
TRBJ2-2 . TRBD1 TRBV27 TGTGCCAGCAGAACACGGGACAGCCTGCTTGGCGGGGAGCTGTTTTTT CASRTRDSLLGGELFF
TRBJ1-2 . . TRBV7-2 TGTGCCAGCAGCTTAAGTCGGGATACCTATGGCTACACCTTC CASSLSRDTYGYTF
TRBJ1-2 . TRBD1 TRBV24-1 TGTGCCACCAGTGATTCCAGGCAGGGGGGCCCCGTTGGCTACACCTTC CATSDSRQGGPVGYTF
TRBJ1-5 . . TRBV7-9 TGTGCCAGCAGCTCCCTAGGTAATCAGCCCCAGCATTTT CASSSLGNQPQHF
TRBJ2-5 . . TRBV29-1 TGCAGCGTTAACCAGGGACTTCAAGAGACCCAGTACTTC CSVNQGLQETQYF
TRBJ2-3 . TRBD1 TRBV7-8 TGTGCCAGCAGCTTAGGACAGGGACGCCGGGATACGCAGTATTTT CASSLGQGRRDTQYF
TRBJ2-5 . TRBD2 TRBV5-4 TGTGCCAGCAGCTTGGTGGCGGGAGGGAAAGAGACCCAGTACTTC CASSLVAGGKETQYF
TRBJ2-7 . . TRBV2 TGTGCCAGCAATCTAGCAGGGGCAAACTACGAGCAGTACTTC CASNLAGANYEQYF
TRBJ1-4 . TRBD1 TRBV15 TGTGCCACCAGCGCTTCACAGGGGACTAATGAAAAACTGTTTTTT CATSASQGTNEKLFF
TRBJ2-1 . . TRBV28 TGTGCCAGCAGCCAACTAGTCCGGGAGCAGTTCTTC CASSQLVREQFF
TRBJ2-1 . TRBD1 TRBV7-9 TGTGCCAGCAGCGCGACAGGGGGCAAATACAATGAGCAGTTCTTC CASSATGGKYNEQFF
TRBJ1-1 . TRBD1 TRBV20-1 TGCAGTGCTAGTGCCGGGACAGGGGGATTTACTGAAGCTTTCTTT CSASAGTGGFTEAFF
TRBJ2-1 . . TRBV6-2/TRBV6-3 TGTGCCAGCAGTTCAGGGGACCGGGTTGTCGGTGAGCAGTTCTTC CASSSGDRVVGEQFF
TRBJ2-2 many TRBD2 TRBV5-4 TGTGCCAGCAGCTTGGGTAGCGGGAGGGCCGGCACCGGGGAGCTGTTTTTT CASSLGSGRAGTGELFF
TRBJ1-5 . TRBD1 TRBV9 TGTGCCAGCAGTACAGGGGGGAATCAGCCCCAGCATTTT CASSTGGNQPQHF
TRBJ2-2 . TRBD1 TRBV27 TGTGCCAGCAGTTTAGGACAGGGACACACCGGGGAGCTGTTTTTT CASSLGQGHTGELFF
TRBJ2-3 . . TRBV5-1 TGCGCCAGCAGCTTGAGGGACTTCACCACAGATACGCAGTATTTT CASSLRDFTTDTQYF
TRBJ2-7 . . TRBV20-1 TGCAGTGCCCCCGGGGAATACGAGCAGTACTTC CSAPGEYEQYF
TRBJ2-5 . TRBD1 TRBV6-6 TGTGCCAGCAGTATGACAGGGGGCTTTCAAGAGACCCAGTACTTC CASSMTGGFQETQYF
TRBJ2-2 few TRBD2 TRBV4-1 TGCGCCAGCAGCCAATGGATTAGCGGGAGGGCGAACACCGGGGAGCTGTTTTTT CASSQWISGRANTGELFF
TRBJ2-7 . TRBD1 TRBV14 TGTGCCAGCAGCCAGTTCCGGGACAGCTACGAGCAGTACTTC CASSQFRDSYEQYF
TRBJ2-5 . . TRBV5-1 TGCGCCAGCAGCTTGGGTTCCAGCGGGCAGGAGACCCAGTACTTC CASSLGSSGQETQYF
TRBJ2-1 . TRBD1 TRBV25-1 TGTGCCAGCAGTGAAAGTGAGGGACAGGGGAACAATGAGCAGTTCTTC CASSESEGQGNNEQFF
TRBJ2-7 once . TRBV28 TGTGCCAGCAGTTTATCGGGGTACGAGCAGTACTTC CASSLSGYEQYF
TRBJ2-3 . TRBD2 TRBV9 TGTGCCAGCAGCGTTGGGCTAGCGGAGGACACAGATACGCAGTATTTT CASSVGLAEDTDTQYF
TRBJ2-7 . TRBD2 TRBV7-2 TGTGCCAGCAGCCCCGGGGGGACTAGCGGGGTGAACGAGCAGTACTTC CASSPGGTSGVNEQYF
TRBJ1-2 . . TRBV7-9 TGTGCCAGCAGCTTATCGGTTAACTATGGCTACACCTTC CASSLSVNYGYTF
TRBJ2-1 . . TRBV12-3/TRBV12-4 TGTGCCAGCGGCGGTAGCTCCTACAATGAGCAGTTCTTC CASGGSSYNEQFF
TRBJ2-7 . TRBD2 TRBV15 TGTGCCACCAGCAAGGGGACTAGCGAGACCTACGAGCAGTACTTC CATSKGTSETYEQYF
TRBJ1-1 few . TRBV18 TGTGCCAGCTCACCCTCTGCGGGGAACACTGAAGCTTTCTTT CASSPSAGNTEAFF
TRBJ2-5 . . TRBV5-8 TGTGCCAGCAGCTGGCAGGCGACCGGAGAGACCCAGTACTTC CASSWQATGETQYF
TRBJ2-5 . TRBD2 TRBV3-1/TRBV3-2 TGTGCCAGCAGTCGCTTGGGACTAGCGGGGGGAGAGACCCAGTACTTC CASSRLGLAGGETQYF
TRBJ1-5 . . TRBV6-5 TGTGCCAGCAGGGAGACAGGCAATCAGCCCCAGCATTTT CASRETGNQPQHF
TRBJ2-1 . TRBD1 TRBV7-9 TGTGCCAGCAGCTCGGGACAGGGGAGGGGGAATGAGCAGTTCTTC CASSSGQGRGNEQFF
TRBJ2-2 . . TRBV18 TGTGCCAGCTCACCACCCAACTCCATCACCGGGGAGCTGTTTTTT CASSPPNSITGELFF
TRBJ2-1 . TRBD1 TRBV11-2 TGTGCCAGCAGCTTAAGTGCGGGACAGGGTCAAAATGAGCAGTTCTTC CASSLSAGQGQNEQFF
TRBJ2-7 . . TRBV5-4 TGTGCCAGCAGCGGCGGGCTTTCCTACGAGCAGTACTTC CASSGGLSYEQYF
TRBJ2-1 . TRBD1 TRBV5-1 TGCGCCAGCGTCCAGGGGGAGCCCTCCTACAATGAGCAGTTCTTC CASVQGEPSYNEQFF
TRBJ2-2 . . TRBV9 TGTGCCAGCAGTTTGGAGGGACGAGTAGACGGGGAGCTGTTTTTT CASSLEGRVDGELFF
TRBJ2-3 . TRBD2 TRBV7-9 TGTGCCAGCAGCTTAGAGGGGACTAGCGGGGCCTGGGAGAGGGATACGCAGTATTTT CASSLEGTSGAWERDTQYF
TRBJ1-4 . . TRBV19 TGTGCCAGCCGCCAGGGGACCCATGAAAAACTGTTTTTT CASRQGTHEKLFF
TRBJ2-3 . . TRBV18 TGTGCCAGCTCACCTAACGGTCGGTCAGATACGCAGTATTTT CASSPNGRSDTQYF
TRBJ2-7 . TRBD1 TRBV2 TGTGCCAGCAGTGAACGGAACAGGGGCCCTCCGTACGAGCAGTACTTC CASSERNRGPPYEQYF
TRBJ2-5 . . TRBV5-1 TGCGCCAGCAGCGTCCCTGGCGGGTCAATAGGGGAGACCCAGTACTTC CASSVPGGSIGETQYF
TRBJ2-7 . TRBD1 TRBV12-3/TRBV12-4 TGTGCCAGCAGCCAGGGGGCCGGTTACGAGCAGTACTTC CASSQGAGYEQYF
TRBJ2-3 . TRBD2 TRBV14 TGTGCCAGCAGCCACCGACTAGCGGGACCCACAGATACGCAGTATTTT CASSHRLAGPTDTQYF